This T cell receptor beta chain was recovered during a study of cytomegalovirus exposure and HLA in healthy donors. The primer mix had 60 Vbeta and 13 Jbeta primers. Using immunoSEQ multiplex PCR, the repertoire was profiled, and TCRdb retains in-frame clones only, with some absent. Among approximately 140,000 clones listed, 84% were seen once. The source is a man aged 45 to 65 in good health and CMV-seronegative. Sequenced material: PBMCs.

The CDR3 nucleotides read TGTGCCAGCAGCTGGAGTGGGGGGGGACCCTACGAGCAGTACTTC. It yields the protein CASSWSGGGPYEQYF. The chain carries TRBV5-5 and TRBJ2-7, with TRBD2 matching 7 bases. The V and J ends lost 3 bases and 2 bases, in that order; junction bases with no gene match: 8. This CDR3 comprises 15 residues. CDR1 is SGHKS, CDR2 YYEKEE, per germline (reference sequence).